This T cell receptor (beta chain) stems from a study of OX40 agonist ivuxolimab in advanced cancers. Study information: Enrolled patients in dose escalation had cancers that were hepatocellular carcinoma, melanoma, renal cell or head and neck cancer. From about 20 to 79 years was the age range, with a mean of roughly 64 years, and over 80% were male.

Clones were read by immunoSEQ multiplex PCR, and TCRdb kept only the in-frame ones, dropping some. Here the sample spans tens of thousands of clones, more than 75% being singletons. This CDR3 region has 13 residues. The germline V gene has CDR1 KGHSH and CDR2 LQKENI. The V end was cut by 2 bases, the J end by 0 bases, with 4 bases between. Anyone with autoimmune disease history or systemic immunosuppression was excluded. This receptor was obtained from an adult with an advanced solid tumor such as melanoma, head and neck, liver or kidney cancer. This material consisted of CD4+ or CD8+ T cells sorted from blood, taken in a trial of the OX40 agonist ivuxolimab. The chain is built from TRBV18 and TRBJ1-1; no clear D. The CDR3 DNA reads as TGTGCCAGCTCACCAGATATGAACACTGAAGCTTTCTTT. Translation gives CASSPDMNTEAFF.